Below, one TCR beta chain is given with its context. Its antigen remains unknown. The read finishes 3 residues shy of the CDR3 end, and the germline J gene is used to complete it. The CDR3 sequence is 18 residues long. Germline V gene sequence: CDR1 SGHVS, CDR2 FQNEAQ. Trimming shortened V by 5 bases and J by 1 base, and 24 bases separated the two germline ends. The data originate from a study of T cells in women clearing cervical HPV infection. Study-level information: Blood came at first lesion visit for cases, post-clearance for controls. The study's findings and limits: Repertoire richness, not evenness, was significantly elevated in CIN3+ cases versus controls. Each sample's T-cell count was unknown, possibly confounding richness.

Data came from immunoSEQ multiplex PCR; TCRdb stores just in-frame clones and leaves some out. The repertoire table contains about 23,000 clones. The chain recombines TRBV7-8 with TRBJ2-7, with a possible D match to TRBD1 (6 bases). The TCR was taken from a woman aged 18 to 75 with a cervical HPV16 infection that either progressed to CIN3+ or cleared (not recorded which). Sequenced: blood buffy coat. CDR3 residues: CASSGDRSPLVGSYEQYF. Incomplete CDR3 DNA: TGTGCCAGCAGCGGAGACAGGTCCCCCCTGGTAGGGTCCTACGAG.